This T cell receptor (beta chain) was sequenced for a study of T cell responses to AZD1222 COVID-19 vaccine (dated by TCRdb to 2020 to 2022). Regarding the research as a whole: A total of 240 or so trial participants underwent TCR sequencing, of whom under 220 had received two doses of AZD1222 and around 26 had received two doses of the MenACWY control vaccine. Trial participants were enrolled into age subgroups of 18-55, 56-69 and 70-plus years, which contained about 150, 27 and 61 TCR-sequenced participants, respectively. Beyond this particular receptor, the publication reports: Reportedly, close to half of the unique spike-specific TCRs recognized epitopes lying outside the regions that are mutated in the B.1.351 and B.1.1.7 variants. Only six AZD1222 recipients were SARS-CoV-2 seropositive at baseline, limiting conclusions about previously exposed vaccinees. Participants were mostly white British and included more females than males, and it was suggested by the authors that clonal diversity may have been underestimated. The whole spike protein was spanned by vaccine-associated CD4 TCRs, and dominant responses were seen in regions 160-218 and 743-854. Spike-specific TCR breadth and depth rose significantly after two AZD1222 doses compared with day 0 and with MenACWY recipients. Because no day 14 peak-response samples were available, the repertoires could be characterized only after the peak T cell response. The 56-69-year group was small, and its depth increase did not reach significance, likely because of low power.

On this clone: This receptor's antigen is unknown. Base-call qualities are not available, and no considerably larger clone is one nucleotide away.

The time point label for this specimen denotes: about 28 days (+/-7) after the second vaccine dose. AZD1222 recipients given second doses at about 4 weeks or at about 12 weeks were pooled, since spike-specific TCR depth and breadth were not found to differ between the two schedules. The vaccinee samples were drawn from two UK trials, COV001 and COV002, one of which was a single-blind randomized controlled phase 2/3 trial testing AZD1222 (ChAdOx1 nCoV-19) in healthy adults. For TCRbeta chain sequencing, PBMC samples from trial participants were taken at day 0 and at day 28 after the second dose. The germline V gene provides CDR1 SQVTM and CDR2 ANQGSEA. The cysteine opens and the phenylalanine closes a CDR3 of 14 amino acids. Only CDR3 DNA remains: 42 bases, in frame from the first base. V was cut back by 6 bases and J by 4 bases, leaving a gap of 15 bases between them. The CDR3 regions of human TCRbeta chains were analyzed by immunosequencing. On the authors' methods: TCRs in the repertoires were matched against a reference library of SARS-CoV-2-specific TCRs that had been generated with the MIRA antigen-specificity platform. Breadth meant the fraction of unique TCRs that were SARS-CoV-2-associated, whereas depth meant the fraction of total T cells that were SARS-CoV-2-associated. Using the MIRA data, every spike-specific TCR was mapped to the spike region that the TCR reacted to and assigned to either a CD4 or a CD8 class. Log10-transformed breadth and depth values were compared by one-way ANOVA with Sidak's multiple comparisons tests. TCRdb stores this immuneACCESS table with in-frame sequences only. Part of the clones is absent; in the studies checked, under half of the shortfall reflects unresolved V genes, and no reason is known for the rest. V, J and clone size derive from that table, while D and trimming were established from the DNA sequence. Here the sample has 100,000 to 130,000 clones; 92% occur a single time. Of the sample, more than 8% falls within the top ten clones.

The sequence derives from an adult who received the AZD1222 COVID-19 vaccine. Here the chain combines TRBV29-1 and TRBJ2-2; matching of 6 bases hints at TRBD1 as the D gene. Here the sequenced sample was peripheral blood, taken 28 days after the second AZD1222 dose. The DNA is TGCAGCGTGGACACGCAGGGGACCACCGGGGAGCTGTTTTTT. Its translation is CSVDTQGTTGELFF.